Each of the 9 T cell receptor beta chains below was sequenced from the same sample in a study of blood T cells in healthy people across ages. Primers used in a second PCR of roughly 6 to 11 cycles were a sample-barcoded 5' primer and a J-beta primer mix. TCRdb ran MiXCR on the 5' RACE reads and lists one entry per CDR3 protein. The table includes 1.5 million to 2 million distinct CDR3 sequences, about 39% detected once. Sequencing input: blood. Every receptor here comes from a human donor in good health.

V usage is TRBV5-1 and J usage is TRBJ1-4; D gene unclear. The CDR3 has 15 amino acids. V lost 1 base and J 8 bases, leaving 15 bases between the germline ends. Germline V gives CDR1 SGHRS, CDR2 YFSETQ. The CDR3 DNA reads as TGCGCCAGCAGCTTGATCCCAGGTCAAAGCGAAAAACTGTTTTTT. This encodes CASSLIPGQSEKLFF.

The chain employs TRBV7-9 and TRBJ1-2; 9 nucleotides agree with TRBD1. Germline V CDR1 and CDR2: SEHNR, FQNEAQ (reference sequence). This CDR3 is built from 17 residues. The junction had 10 bases not matched to a gene; V was cut back by 1 base and J by 4 bases. In nucleotides, the CDR3 is TGTGCCAGCAGCTTAGATCCCGCCTGGACAGGGGCCTATGGCTACACCTTC. Amino acid sequence: CASSLDPAWTGAYGYTF.

The V gene is TRBV6-5, the J gene TRBJ1-1; D perhaps matches TRBD1 (6 bases). Trimming shortened V by 6 bases and J by 1 base, and 15 bases separated the two germline ends. Germline CDR1 MNHEY, CDR2 SVGAGI. The CDR3 runs 15 residues. This chain's CDR3 is CASRRQQGWNTEAFF. Here the CDR3 DNA reads TGTGCCAGCAGGCGCCAACAGGGATGGAACACTGAAGCTTTCTTT.

The chain couples TRBV29-1 to TRBJ2-6; possible D gene TRBD2, 6 bases. The germline gives CDR1 SQVTM, CDR2 ANQGSEA. The ends were cut back, 0 bases at V and 0 bases at J, with 15 bases in the middle. This CDR3 has 18 residues. The CDR3 protein is CSVEEDGTFSSGANVLTF. The CDR3 nucleotides are TGCAGCGTTGAAGAGGATGGGACTTTTAGCTCTGGGGCCAACGTCCTGACTTTC.

The chain carries TRBV6-2 or TRBV6-3 and TRBJ2-3; weak D call: TRBD2 (6 bases). With 0 bases removed from V and 8 bases from J, the gap between germline ends came to 12 bases. The CDR3 runs 14 residues. Germline V gives CDR1 MNHEY, CDR2 SVGEGT. DNA for the CDR3: TGTGCCAGCAGTTACTCTCGTGGCGGGGCTACGCAGTATTTT. It yields the protein CASSYSRGGATQYF.

This clonotype was seen ten or more times. The genes are TRBV5-6 and TRBJ1-2; D is ambiguous. V gave up 2 bases and J gave up 0 bases, with 8 bases separating them. The CDR3 totals 14 residues. Germline V gene sequence: CDR1 SGHDT, CDR2 YYEEEE. The CDR3: CASSFNGPNYGYTF. The DNA for the CDR3 is TGTGCCAGCAGCTTTAACGGCCCTAACTATGGCTACACCTTC.

This clonotype was seen a handful of times. This chain connects TRBV5-1 to TRBJ2-3, with 7 bases that match TRBD1. Looked up from germline, CDR1 is SGHRS and CDR2 is YFSETQ. CDR3 length equals 15 residues. Unmatched junction bases numbered 7, after V lost 2 bases and J lost 4 bases. The CDR3 spells CASSLEQGIADTQYF. In DNA form, the CDR3 reads TGCGCCAGCAGCTTAGAACAGGGGATCGCAGATACGCAGTATTTT.

This clonotype has just a few counts. The chain is built from TRBV2 and TRBJ2-7; 8 bases fit TRBD2. V shed 6 bases, J shed 2 bases, and the junction held 9 bases outside the gene matches. The CDR3 loop spans 15 amino acids. Germline V lookup: CDR1 SNHLY, CDR2 FYNNEI. CDR3 nucleotides: TGTGCCAGCAGGGACCGGGAGGGGTTCCCCTACGAGCAGTACTTC. Amino acid sequence: CASRDREGFPYEQYF.

V usage is TRBV10-3 and J usage is TRBJ2-1; 15 nucleotides line up with TRBD2. CDR1 ENHRY and CDR2 SYGVKD come from the germline V gene. The V segment lost 6 bases and the J segment 8 bases; nucleotides outside the gene matches: 8. The length of the CDR3 is 16 residues. The CDR3 is CAIRGLAGGPGDEQFF. CDR3 DNA: TGTGCCATCAGGGGACTAGCGGGGGGCCCGGGGGATGAGCAGTTCTTC.